This TCR beta chain is drawn from a study of T cells in Graves' hyperthyroidism and ophthalmopathy. Study results and caveats: Most clonotypes expanded in the thyroid (above 0.001) were also present in blood. Model output signaled ophthalmopathy a median approximately 6 months ahead of onset.

Germline loops: CDR1 GTSNPN, CDR2 SVGIG (reference sequence). The CDR3 is made up of 15 amino acids. The ends lost 0 bases at V and 6 bases at J; junction bases unmatched: 2. It was RNA transcripts that yielded the amplified TCR beta CDR3 regions. The HTBI primer set served for first-round RT-PCR of the TCR CDR3. TCRdb analysed the multiplex PCR reads with MiXCR anew, one entry per CDR3 protein. The data hold about 400,000 distinct CDR3 sequences, with about 15% observed a single time. This clonotype was recorded at least ten times. Its antigen is not identified. This sequence joins TRBV30 and TRBJ2-1; 13 bases fit TRBD2. This clonotype originated in a woman in her twenties or thirties with Graves' hyperthyroidism. The sequencing input was blood. CDR3 sequence: CAWSVGTSGINEQFF. For the CDR3, the DNA is TGTGCCTGGAGTGTCGGGACTAGCGGGATCAATGAGCAGTTCTTC.